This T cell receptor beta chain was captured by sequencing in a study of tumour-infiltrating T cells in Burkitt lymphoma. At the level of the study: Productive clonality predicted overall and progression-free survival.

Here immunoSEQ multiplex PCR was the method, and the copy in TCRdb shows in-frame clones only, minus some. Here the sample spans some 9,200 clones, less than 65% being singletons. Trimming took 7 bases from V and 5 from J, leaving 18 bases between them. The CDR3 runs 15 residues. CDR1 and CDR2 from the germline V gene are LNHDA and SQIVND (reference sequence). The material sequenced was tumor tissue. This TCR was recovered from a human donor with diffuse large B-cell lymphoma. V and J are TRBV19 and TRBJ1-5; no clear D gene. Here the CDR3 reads CASTQWAGLHQPQHF. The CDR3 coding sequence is TGTGCCAGTACCCAGTGGGCGGGCCTACATCAGCCCCAGCATTTT.